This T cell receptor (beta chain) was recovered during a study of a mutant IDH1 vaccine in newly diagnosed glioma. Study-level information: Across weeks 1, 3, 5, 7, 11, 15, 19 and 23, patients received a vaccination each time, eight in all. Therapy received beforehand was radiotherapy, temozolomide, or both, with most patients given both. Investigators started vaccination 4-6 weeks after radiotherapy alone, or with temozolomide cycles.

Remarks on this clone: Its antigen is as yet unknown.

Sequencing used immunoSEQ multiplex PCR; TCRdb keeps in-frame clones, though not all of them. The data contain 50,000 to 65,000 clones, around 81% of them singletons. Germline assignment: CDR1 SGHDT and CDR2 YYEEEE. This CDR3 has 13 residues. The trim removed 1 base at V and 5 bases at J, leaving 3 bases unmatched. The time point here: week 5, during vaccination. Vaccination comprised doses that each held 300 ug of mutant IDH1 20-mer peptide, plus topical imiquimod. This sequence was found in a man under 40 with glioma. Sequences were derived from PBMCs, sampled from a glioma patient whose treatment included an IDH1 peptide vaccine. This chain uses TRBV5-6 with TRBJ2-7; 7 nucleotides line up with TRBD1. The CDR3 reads CASSLSTGDEQYF. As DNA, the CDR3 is TGTGCCAGCAGCTTGTCCACAGGGGACGAGCAGTACTTC. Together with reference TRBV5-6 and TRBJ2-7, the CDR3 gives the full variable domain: DAGVTQSPTHLIKTRGQQVTLRCSPKSGHDTVSWYQQALGQGPQFIFQYYEEEERQRGNFPDRFSGHQFPNYSSELNVNALLLGDSALYLCASSLSTGDEQYFGPGTRLTVT.